This TCR beta chain comes out of a study of sequential checkpoint blockade in melanoma. Study background: Patients were randomized 1:1 to nivolumab-then-ipilimumab or ipilimumab-then-nivolumab first-line. Maintenance nivolumab came after either treatment sequence.

V lost 4 bases, J lost 4 bases, and 4 bases stayed unmatched. CDR3 size: 14 residues. Germline loops: CDR1 SGDLS, CDR2 YYNGEE. Treatment in this sample: randomized to nivolumab then ipilimumab (arm A) or the reverse (arm B). Patients had received no earlier DNA-damaging chemotherapy. Live CD3+CD8+ CD19− CD56− cells were sorted from PBMCs. Method: immunoSEQ multiplex PCR; TCRdb's copy keeps in-frame clones and lacks some. The data show about 14,000 clones, over 60% seen once. The chain uses TRBV9 and TRBJ2-1; 8 bases are a match to TRBD1. The specimen comprised CD8+ T cells sorted from blood (inferred from file names), sampled from a patient given nivolumab and ipilimumab in sequence. This TCR derives from a human donor with melanoma. CDR3 coding DNA: TGTGCCAGCAGCCTACAGGGGGGTTACAATGAGCAGTTCTTC. This sequence encodes CASSLQGGYNEQFF.